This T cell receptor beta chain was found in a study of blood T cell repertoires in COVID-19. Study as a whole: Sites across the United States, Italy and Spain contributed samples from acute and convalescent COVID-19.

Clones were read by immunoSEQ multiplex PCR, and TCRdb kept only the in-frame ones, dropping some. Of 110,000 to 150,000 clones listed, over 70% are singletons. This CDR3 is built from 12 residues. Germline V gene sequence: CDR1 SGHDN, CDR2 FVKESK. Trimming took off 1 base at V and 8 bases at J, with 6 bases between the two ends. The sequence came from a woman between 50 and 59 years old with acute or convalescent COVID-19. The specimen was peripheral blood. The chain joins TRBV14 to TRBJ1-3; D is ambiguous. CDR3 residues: CASSQAFDTIYF. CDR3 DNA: TGTGCCAGCAGCCAAGCATTTGACACCATATATTTT.